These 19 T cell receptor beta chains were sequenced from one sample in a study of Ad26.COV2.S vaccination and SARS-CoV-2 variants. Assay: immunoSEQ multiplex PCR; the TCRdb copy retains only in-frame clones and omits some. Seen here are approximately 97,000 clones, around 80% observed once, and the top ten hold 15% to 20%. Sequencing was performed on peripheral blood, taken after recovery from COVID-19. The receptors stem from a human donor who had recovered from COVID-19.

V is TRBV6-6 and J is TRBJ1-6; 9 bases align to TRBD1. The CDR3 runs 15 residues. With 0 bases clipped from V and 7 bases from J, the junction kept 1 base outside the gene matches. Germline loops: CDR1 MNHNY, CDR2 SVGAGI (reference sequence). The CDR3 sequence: CASSYSGQGNSPLHF. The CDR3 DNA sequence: TGTGCCAGCAGTTACTCTGGACAGGGGAATTCACCCCTCCACTTT.

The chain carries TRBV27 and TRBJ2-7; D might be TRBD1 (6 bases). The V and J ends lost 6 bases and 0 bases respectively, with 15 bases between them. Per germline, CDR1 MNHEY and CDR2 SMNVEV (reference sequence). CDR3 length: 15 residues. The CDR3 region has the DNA TGTGCCAGCAGCCAAGAGACAGGCGACTCCTACGAGCAGTACTTC. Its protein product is CASSQETGDSYEQYF.

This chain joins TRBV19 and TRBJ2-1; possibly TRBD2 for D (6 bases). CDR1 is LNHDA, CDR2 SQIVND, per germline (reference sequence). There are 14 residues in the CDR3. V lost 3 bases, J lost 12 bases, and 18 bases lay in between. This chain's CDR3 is CASSIALTSLGQFF. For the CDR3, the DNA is TGTGCCAGTAGTATCGCCTTGACTAGTCTCGGGCAGTTCTTC.

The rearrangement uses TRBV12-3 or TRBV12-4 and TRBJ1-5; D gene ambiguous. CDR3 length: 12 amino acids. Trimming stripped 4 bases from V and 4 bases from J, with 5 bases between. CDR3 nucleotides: TGTGCCAGCAGTTCTGGTAATCAGCCCCAGCATTTT. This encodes CASSSGNQPQHF.

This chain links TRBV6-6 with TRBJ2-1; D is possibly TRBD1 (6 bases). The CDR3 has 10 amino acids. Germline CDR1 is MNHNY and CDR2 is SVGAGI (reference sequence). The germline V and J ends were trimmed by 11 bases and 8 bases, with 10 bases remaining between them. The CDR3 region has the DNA TGTGCCGTCAAGGGGGATGAGCAGTTCTTC. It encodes CAVKGDEQFF.

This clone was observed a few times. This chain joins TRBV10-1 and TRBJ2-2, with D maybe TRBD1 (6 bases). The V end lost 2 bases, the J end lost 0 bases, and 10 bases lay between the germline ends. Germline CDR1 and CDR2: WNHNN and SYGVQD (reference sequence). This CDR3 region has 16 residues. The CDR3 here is CASSELGAPNTGELFF. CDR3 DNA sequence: TGCGCCAGCAGTGAGCTGGGGGCACCGAACACCGGGGAGCTGTTTTTT.

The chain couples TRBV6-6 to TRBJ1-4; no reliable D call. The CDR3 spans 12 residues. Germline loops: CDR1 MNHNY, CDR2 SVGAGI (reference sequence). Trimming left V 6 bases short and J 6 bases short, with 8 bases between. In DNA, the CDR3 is TGTGCCAGCAGAGCCGGGGATGAAAAACTGTTTTTT. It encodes CASRAGDEKLFF.

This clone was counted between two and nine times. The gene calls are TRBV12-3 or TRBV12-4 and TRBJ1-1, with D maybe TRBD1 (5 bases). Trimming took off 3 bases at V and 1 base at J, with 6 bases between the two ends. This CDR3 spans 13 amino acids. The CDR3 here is CASSFDRNTEAFF. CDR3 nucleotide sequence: TGTGCCAGCAGTTTCGACAGGAACACTGAAGCTTTCTTT.

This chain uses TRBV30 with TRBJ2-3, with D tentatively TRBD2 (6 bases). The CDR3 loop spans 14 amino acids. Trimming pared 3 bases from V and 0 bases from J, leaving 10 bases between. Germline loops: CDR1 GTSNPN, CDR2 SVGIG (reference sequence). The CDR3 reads CAWRGGVSTDTQYF. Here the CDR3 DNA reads TGTGCCTGGAGAGGAGGGGTAAGCACAGATACGCAGTATTTT. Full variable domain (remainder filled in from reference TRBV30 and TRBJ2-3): SQTIHQWPATLVQPVGSPLSLECTVEGTSNPNLYWYRQAAGRGLQLLFYSVGIGQISSEVPQNLSASRPQDRQFILSSKKLLLSDSGFYLCAWRGGVSTDTQYFGPGTRLTVL.

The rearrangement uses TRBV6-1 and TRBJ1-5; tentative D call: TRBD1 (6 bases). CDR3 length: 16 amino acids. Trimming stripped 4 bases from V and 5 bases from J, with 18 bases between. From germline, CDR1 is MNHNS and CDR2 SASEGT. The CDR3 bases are TGTGCCAGCAGTGGAGGGGGAGGAGGCTCATATCAGCCCCAGCATTTT. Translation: CASSGGGGGSYQPQHF.

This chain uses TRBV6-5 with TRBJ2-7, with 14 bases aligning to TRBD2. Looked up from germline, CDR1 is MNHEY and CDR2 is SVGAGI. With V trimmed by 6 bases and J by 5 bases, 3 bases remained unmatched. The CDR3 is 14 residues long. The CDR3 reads CASRTGLAGDEQYF. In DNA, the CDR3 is TGTGCCAGCAGGACGGGACTAGCGGGGGACGAGCAGTACTTC.

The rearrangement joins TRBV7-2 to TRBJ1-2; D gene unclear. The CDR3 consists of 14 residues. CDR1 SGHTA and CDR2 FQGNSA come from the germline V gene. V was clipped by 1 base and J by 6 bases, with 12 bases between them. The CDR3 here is CASSLVRGGDGYTF. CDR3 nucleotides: TGTGCCAGCAGCTTAGTTCGGGGAGGAGATGGCTACACCTTC.

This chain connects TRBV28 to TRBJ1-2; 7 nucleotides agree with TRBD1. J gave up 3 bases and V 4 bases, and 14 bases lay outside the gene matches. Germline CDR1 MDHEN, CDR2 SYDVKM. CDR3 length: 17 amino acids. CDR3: CASSSASTPGTDYGYTF. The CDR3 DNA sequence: TGTGCCAGCAGTTCCGCCTCCACGCCCGGGACAGACTATGGCTACACCTTC.

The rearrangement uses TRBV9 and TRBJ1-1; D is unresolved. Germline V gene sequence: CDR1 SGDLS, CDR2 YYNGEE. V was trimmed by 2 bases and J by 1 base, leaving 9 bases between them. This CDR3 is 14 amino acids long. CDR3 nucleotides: TGTGCCAGCAGCGTGGGGATTGAGAACACTGAAGCTTTCTTT. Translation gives CASSVGIENTEAFF.

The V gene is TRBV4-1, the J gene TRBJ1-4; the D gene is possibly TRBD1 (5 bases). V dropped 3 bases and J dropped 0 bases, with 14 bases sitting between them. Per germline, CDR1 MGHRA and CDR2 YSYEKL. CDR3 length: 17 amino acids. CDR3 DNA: TGCGCCAGCAGCCATCGGGACGGAATTGCAACTAATGAAAAACTGTTTTTT. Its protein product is CASSHRDGIATNEKLFF.

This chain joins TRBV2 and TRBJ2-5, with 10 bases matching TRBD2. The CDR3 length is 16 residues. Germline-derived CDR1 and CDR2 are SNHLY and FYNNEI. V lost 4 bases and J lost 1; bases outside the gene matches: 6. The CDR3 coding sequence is TGTGCCAGCAGTGGGGCTAGCGGGGGTATCCAAGAGACCCAGTACTTC. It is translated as CASSGASGGIQETQYF. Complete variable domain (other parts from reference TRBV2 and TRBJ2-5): EPEVTQTPSHQVTQMGQEVILRCVPISNHLYFYWYRQILGQKVEFLVSFYNNEISEKSEIFDDQFSVERPDGSNFTLKIRSTKLEDSAMYFCASSGASGGIQETQYFGPGTRLLVL.

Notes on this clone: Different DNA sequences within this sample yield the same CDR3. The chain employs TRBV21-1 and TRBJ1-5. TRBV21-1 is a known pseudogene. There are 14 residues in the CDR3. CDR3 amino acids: CASSKTGEGQPQHF. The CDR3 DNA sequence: TGTGCCAGCAGCAAAACAGGGGAGGGGCAGCCCCAGCATTTT.

CDR3 sequence (DNA): TGTGCCAGCAGTTTAGACAGGAGGCCCAACACTTCACCCCTCCACTTT. Amino acids: CASSLDRRPNTSPLHF. V gene TRBV28 combines with J gene TRBJ1-6; perhaps TRBD1 as D (6 bases). The CDR3 is 16 residues long. V lost 2 bases and J lost 9, with 17 bases in between. CDR1 and CDR2 from the germline V gene are MDHEN and SYDVKM. The whole variable domain, filled in from reference TRBV28 and TRBJ1-6, reads DVKVTQSSRYLVKRTGEKVFLECVQDMDHENMFWYRQDPGLGLRLIYFSYDVKMKEKGDIPEGYSVSREKKERFSLILESASTNQTSMYLCASSLDRRPNTSPLHFGNGTRLTVT.

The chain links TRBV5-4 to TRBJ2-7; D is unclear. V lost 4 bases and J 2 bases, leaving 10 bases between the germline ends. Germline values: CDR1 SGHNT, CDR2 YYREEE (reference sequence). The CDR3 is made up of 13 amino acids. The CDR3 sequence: CASSNERTYEQYF. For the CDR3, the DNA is TGTGCCAGCAGCAACGAACGCACCTACGAGCAGTACTTC.